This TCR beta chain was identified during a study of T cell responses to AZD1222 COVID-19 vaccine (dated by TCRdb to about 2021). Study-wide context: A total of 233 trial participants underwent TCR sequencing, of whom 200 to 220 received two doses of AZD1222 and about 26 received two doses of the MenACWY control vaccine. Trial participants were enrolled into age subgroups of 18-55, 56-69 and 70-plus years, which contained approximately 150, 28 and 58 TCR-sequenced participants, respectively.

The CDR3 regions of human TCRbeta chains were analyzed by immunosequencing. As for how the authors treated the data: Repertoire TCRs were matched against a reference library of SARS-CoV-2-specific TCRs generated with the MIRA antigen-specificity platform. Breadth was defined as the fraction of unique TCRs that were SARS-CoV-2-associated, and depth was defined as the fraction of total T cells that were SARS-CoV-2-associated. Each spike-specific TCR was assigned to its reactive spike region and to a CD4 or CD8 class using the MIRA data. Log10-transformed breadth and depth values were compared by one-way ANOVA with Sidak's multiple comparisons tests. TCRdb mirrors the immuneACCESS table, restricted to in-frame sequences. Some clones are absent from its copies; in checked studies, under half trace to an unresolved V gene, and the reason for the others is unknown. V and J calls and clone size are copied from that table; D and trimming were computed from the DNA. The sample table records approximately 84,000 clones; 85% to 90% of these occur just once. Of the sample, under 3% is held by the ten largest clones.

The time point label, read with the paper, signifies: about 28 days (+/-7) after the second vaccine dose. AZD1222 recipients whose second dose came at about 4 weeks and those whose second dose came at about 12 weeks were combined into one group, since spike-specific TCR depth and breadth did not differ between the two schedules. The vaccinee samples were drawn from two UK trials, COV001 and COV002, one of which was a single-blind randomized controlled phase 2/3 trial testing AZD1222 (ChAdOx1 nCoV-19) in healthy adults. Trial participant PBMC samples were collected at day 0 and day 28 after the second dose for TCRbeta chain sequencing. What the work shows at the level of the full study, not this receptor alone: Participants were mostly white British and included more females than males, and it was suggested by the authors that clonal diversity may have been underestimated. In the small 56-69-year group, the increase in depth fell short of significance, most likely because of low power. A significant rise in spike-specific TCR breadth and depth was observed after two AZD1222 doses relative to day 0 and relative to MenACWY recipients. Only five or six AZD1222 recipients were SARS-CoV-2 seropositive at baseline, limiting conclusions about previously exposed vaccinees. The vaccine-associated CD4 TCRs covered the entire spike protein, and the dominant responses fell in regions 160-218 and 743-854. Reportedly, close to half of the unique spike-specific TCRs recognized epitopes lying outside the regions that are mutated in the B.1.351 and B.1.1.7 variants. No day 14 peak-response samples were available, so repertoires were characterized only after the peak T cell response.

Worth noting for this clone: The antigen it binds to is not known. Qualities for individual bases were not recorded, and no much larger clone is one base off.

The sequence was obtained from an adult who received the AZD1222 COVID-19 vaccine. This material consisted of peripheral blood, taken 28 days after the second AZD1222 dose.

The CDR3 protein: CASSSNIAGAYEQYF. The DNA sequence is TGTGCCAGCAGCTCCAATATCGCTGGGGCCTACGAGCAGTACTTC. The chain employs TRBV5-6 and TRBJ2-7, with the D gene not confidently named. CDR1 and CDR2 (SGHDT, YYEEEE) derive from the germline V gene. Measured from the cysteine to the phenylalanine, the CDR3 is 15 residues long. Only the CDR3 region is kept as DNA, spanning 45 bases read in frame from base 1. The trim is 3 bases for V and 2 bases for J, with a gap of 15 bases between the germline ends.